A selection of T cell receptor beta chains follows, all from one sample in a study of read filtering for tumor transcriptome and immune sequencing. A single record per CDR3 protein comes from TCRdb applying MiXCR to the reads. Of about 19,000 distinct CDR3 sequences in the sample, around 20% were seen once. The sample taken for sequencing was a population of CD138-negative cells sorted from bone marrow. These receptors were taken from a donor at least 40 years old with multiple myeloma. The CDR3 runs from the conserved cysteine through the conserved F or W. A D gene is named only where the DNA matches it firmly. Rows may omit the clone size; those that give it use once, few, many or a size class.

many | TRBJ2-7 | TRBV7-2 | NA | CASSFGTPYEQYF | TGTGCCAGCAGCTTTGGGACCCCCTACGAGCAGTACTTC
NA | TRBJ2-5 | TRBV5-1 | NA | CASSLWQGYQETQYF | TGCGCCAGCAGCTTGTGGCAGGGGTACCAAGAGACCCAGTACTTC
many | TRBJ2-3 | TRBV20-1 | NA | CSAPGAADTQYF | TGCAGTGCCCCGGGGGCCGCAGATACGCAGTATTTT
NA | TRBJ2-5 | TRBV7-3 | NA | CASSLAHQETQYF | TGTGCCAGCAGCTTAGCCCACCAAGAGACCCAGTACTTC
NA | TRBJ2-5 | TRBV2 | NA | CASSVEERAQETQYF | TGTGCCAGCAGTGTTGAGGAGAGGGCTCAAGAGACCCAGTACTTC
many | TRBJ2-1 | TRBV19 | TRBD2 | CASSISLAGAEQFF | TGTGCCAGTAGTATTTCGCTAGCGGGAGCTGAGCAGTTCTTC
few | TRBJ2-3 | TRBV5-6 | TRBD2 | CASSSPSPSGRDTQYF | TGTGCCAGCAGCTCCCCATCGCCTAGCGGAAGAGATACGCAGTATTTT
medium-sized | TRBJ2-1 | TRBV30 | NA | CAWRSGSLANEQFF | TGTGCCTGGAGGTCTGGCTCGCTAGCTAATGAGCAGTTCTTC
NA | TRBJ1-5 | TRBV4-3 | NA | CASSQDRDDQPQHF | TGCGCCAGCAGCCAAGATAGGGACGATCAGCCCCAGCATTTT
many | TRBJ1-1 | TRBV28 | NA | CASSPLEQQRYGTEAFF | TGTGCCAGCAGTCCCCTCGAGCAGCAGAGGTACGGCACTGAAGCTTTCTTT
NA | TRBJ1-2 | TRBV28 | TRBD1 | CASGMTGDGYTF | TGTGCCAGCGGGATGACAGGGGACGGCTACACCTTC
many | TRBJ2-3 | TRBV29-1 | TRBD1 | CSVRTGMLNTDTQYF | TGCAGCGTCCGGACAGGAATGCTAAATACAGATACGCAGTATTTT
many | TRBJ2-2 | TRBV28 | NA | CASSLFTGELFF | TGTGCCAGCAGTTTATTCACCGGGGAGCTGTTTTTT
many | TRBJ2-5 | TRBV20-1 | NA | CSARGGAGETQYF | TGCAGTGCCAGAGGAGGGGCTGGGGAGACCCAGTACTTC